This section outlines one T cell receptor beta chain sequence together with its context. Its antigen is undetermined. This record belongs to a study of vaccination and CD4 T cells after COVID-19. Study summary: Researchers treated control cultures with a CEFX pool, an HIV-1 Nef pool, or no peptide.

Treatment given: roughly ten-day PBMC culture with coronavirus spike peptide pools or control peptides (ViraFEST assay). Culture of 1.5 million to 2.5 million PBMCs per well took place with around 10 IU/ml IL-2 and 8.5 to 10 ug/ml peptide pools. An Oncomine TCR Beta short-read assay was used to sequence the DNA from cultured CD4+ T cells. TCRdb fed the PCR reads into MiXCR, producing one record per CDR3 protein. The repertoire has approximately 8,800 distinct CDR3 sequences, 59% of them found once; the top ten carry about 25%. Study-level findings and limits: Although the median of SARS-CoV-2-reactive clonotypes rose from about 20 to 38, the change was not significant. The authors studied relatively few convalescent patients and analyzed no early post-infection timepoints.

The CDR3 consists of 11 residues. The germline V gene encodes CDR1 DFQATT and CDR2 SNEGSKA (reference sequence). V was trimmed by 5 bases and J by 14 bases, leaving 18 bases between them. This chain connects TRBV20-1 to TRBJ1-2, with D perhaps matching TRBD1 (5 bases). This receptor was taken from a human donor who had recovered from COVID-19. Input material: CD4+ T cells from blood, cultured in vitro. The DNA for the CDR3 is TGCAGTGCTCCGATCCGGGGGTCGGGAACCTTC. Protein sequence: CSAPIRGSGTF.